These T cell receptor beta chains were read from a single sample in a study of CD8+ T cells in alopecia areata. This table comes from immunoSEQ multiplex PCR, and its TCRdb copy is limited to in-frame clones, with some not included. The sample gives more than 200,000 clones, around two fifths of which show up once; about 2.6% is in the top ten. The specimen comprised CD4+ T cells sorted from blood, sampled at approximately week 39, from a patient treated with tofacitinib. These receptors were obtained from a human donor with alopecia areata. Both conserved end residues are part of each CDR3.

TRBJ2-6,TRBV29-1,CSAIAVVRGSSGANVLTF
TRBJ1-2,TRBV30,CAWSSRGRGGYTF
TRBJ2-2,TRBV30,CAWRGKQGVVTGELFF
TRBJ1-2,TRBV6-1,CASSAKTGTWDGYTF
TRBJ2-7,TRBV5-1,CASSFPPTSGKGEQYF
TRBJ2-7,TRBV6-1,CASSDGRGEQYF
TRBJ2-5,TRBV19,CASSMYGGGNQETQYF
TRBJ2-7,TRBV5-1,CASSETRNTYEQYF
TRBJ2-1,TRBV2,CASSGLPAYNEQFF
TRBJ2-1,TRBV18,CASSPPSGGDEQFF
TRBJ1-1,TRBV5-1,CASSPIGGRNTEAFF
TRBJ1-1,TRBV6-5,CASAGQGSSAAFF
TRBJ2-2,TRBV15,CATQGARSTGELFF
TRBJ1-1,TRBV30,CAWTPGLSSGTEAFF
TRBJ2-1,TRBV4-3,CASSRSGSLGNEQFF
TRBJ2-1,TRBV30,CAANWGLYNEQFF
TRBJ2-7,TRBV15,CATSRDRNYEQYF
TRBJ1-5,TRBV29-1,CSTADRPGSQPQHF
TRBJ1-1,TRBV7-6,CASSPQMEGASPIAFF
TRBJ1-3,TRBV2,CASSGRTVPSGNTIYF
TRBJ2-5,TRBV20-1,CSASQRGQYF
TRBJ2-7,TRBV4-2,CASSQGGRTLYEQYF
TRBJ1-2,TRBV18,CASSPGTPRVYGYTF
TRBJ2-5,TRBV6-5,CASSYSGGRTQETQYF
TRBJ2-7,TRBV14,CASSQENEQYF
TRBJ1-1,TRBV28,CASGGTGQNTEAFF
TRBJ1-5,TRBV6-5,CASSYVSNQPQHF
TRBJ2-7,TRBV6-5,CASSSGQGKDEQYF
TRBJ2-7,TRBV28,CASSLTTGGSYEQYF
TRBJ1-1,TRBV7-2,CASSFQGPYTEAFF